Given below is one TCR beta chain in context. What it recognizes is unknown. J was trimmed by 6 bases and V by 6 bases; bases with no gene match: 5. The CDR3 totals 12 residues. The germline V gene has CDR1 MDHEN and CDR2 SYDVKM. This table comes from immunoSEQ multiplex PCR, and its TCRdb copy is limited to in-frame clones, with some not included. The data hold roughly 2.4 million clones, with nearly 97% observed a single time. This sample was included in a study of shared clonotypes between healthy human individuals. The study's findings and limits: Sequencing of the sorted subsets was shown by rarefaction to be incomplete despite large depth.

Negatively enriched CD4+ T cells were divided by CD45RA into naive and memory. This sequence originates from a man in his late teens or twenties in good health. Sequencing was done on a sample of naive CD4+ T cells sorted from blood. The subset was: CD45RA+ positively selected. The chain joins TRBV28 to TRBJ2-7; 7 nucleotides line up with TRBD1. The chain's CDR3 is CASSPDRSEQYF. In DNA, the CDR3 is TGTGCCAGCAGCCCGGACAGGTCCGAGCAGTACTTC.